The 17 T cell receptor beta chains given below trace back to one sample, sequenced in a study of spatial heterogeneity in lung cancer. Indicated time point: sample taken at primary tumor resection. A single record per CDR3 protein comes from TCRdb applying MiXCR to the 5' RACE reads. The sample has 20,000 to 25,000 distinct CDR3 sequences, under 9% seen once. Antigen specificity for these receptors is unknown. Study-level findings and limits: The study found that expanded intratumoral alpha and beta TCR counts tracked tumor mutation counts.

The sequencing here drew on lung tumor tissue, taken at surgery. All receptors derive from a male donor with early-stage non-small cell lung cancer.

There are many counts of this clonotype. This sequence joins TRBV12-3 or TRBV12-4 and TRBJ2-5, with TRBD1 matching 7 bases. CDR3 length equals 17 residues. Trimming at V came to 3 bases and at J to 5 bases, leaving 15 bases not matched to a gene. Written as DNA, the CDR3 is TGTGCCAGCAGTTTGGGTCAGGACAGGAAGGTCAGGGAGACCCAGTACTTC. Encoded protein: CASSLGQDRKVRETQYF.

This chain joins TRBV12-3 or TRBV12-4 and TRBJ2-3; no clear D gene. V was trimmed by 2 bases and J by 0 bases, leaving 6 bases between them. This CDR3 is 14 amino acids long. The DNA for the CDR3 is TGTGCCAGCAGTTTACGAACGAGCACAGATACGCAGTATTTT. Protein sequence: CASSLRTSTDTQYF.

This clonotype was seen at least ten times. The J gene is TRBJ2-1, the V gene TRBV29-1; TRBD2 agrees at 9 bases. CDR3 size: 13 residues. Per the germline V gene, CDR1 is SQVTM and CDR2 is ANQGSEA. The trim removed 3 bases at V and 7 bases at J, leaving 4 bases unmatched. In DNA form, the CDR3 reads TGCAGCGTTGATGCGGGAGGGCCTAATGAGCAGTTCTTC. It yields the protein CSVDAGGPNEQFF.

The chain combines TRBV6-2 or TRBV6-3 with TRBJ1-6; 11 nucleotides match TRBD1. The CDR3 runs to 14 residues. CDR1 and CDR2 (germline): MNHEY, SVGEGT. J lost 12 bases, V lost 5 bases, and 6 bases had no gene match. Here the CDR3 reads CASSIRTGGLPLHF. CDR3 in DNA: TGTGCCAGCAGTATCAGGACAGGGGGCTTACCCCTCCACTTT.

This clonotype occurred many times. The CDR3 nucleotides are TGTGCCAGCAGTTCCGGTCAGGGTGAAAAACTGTTTTTT. It encodes CASSSGQGEKLFF. This chain connects TRBV28 to TRBJ1-4, with D possibly being TRBD1 (5 bases). Germline lookup yields CDR1 MDHEN and CDR2 SYDVKM. This CDR3 has 13 amino acids. Trimming removed 4 bases at V and 7 bases at J, with 10 bases between.

This chain connects TRBV7-2 to TRBJ2-1; D possibly corresponds to TRBD2 (7 bases). This CDR3 has 15 residues. The V gene's germline CDR1 is SGHTA and CDR2 FQGNSA. Between the trimmed V and J ends, which lost 1 base and 6 bases, there was a span of 13 bases. CDR3 bases: TGTGCCAGCAGCTTAGATGGCGGGGGCCCCAATGAGCAGTTCTTC. This sequence encodes CASSLDGGGPNEQFF.

This clonotype was detected many times. The chain employs TRBV5-4 and TRBJ2-4; D may be TRBD1 or TRBD2 (5 bases each). The CDR3 contains 15 residues. Trimming pared 4 bases from V and 0 bases from J, leaving 11 bases between. Germline CDR1 and CDR2: SGHNT and YYREEE (reference sequence). CDR3 sequence (DNA): TGTGCCAGCAGCACGGATGGGGGAGCCAAAAACATTCAGTACTTC. This gives the protein CASSTDGGAKNIQYF. The entire variable domain, with the rest obtained from reference TRBV5-4 and TRBJ2-4, is as follows: ETGVTQSPTHLIKTRGQQVTLRCSSQSGHNTVSWYQQALGQGPQFIFQYYREEENGRGNFPPRFSGLQFPNYSSELNVNALELDDSALYLCASSTDGGAKNIQYFGAGTRLSVL.

This clonotype occurred a few times. This sequence joins TRBV3-1 and TRBJ2-2; D is uncertain. The CDR3 extends over 12 amino acids. Per germline, CDR1 LGHDT and CDR2 YNNKEL (reference sequence). Trimming shortened V by 0 bases and J by 8 bases, and 4 bases separated the two germline ends. In DNA form, the CDR3 reads TGTGCCAGCAGCCAAGATCAGGGGGAGCTGTTTTTT. Translation: CASSQDQGELFF.

This chain connects TRBV3-1 to TRBJ2-3; D is perhaps TRBD2 (6 bases). Trimming removed 4 bases at V and 4 bases at J, with 12 bases between. Germline CDR1 is LGHDT and CDR2 is YNNKEL (reference sequence). This CDR3 is 14 amino acids long. CDR3 DNA: TGTGCCAGCAGCCCGGGGGTAGTGGCAGATACGCAGTATTTT. This translates into CASSPGVVADTQYF.

In this sample, this clonotype is medium-sized (0.01 to 0.1%). The V call is TRBV12-3 or TRBV12-4, the J call TRBJ2-1, with D uncertain. The CDR3 runs to 10 residues. V lost 8 bases, J lost 3 bases, and 2 bases lay in between. The CDR3, as DNA: TGTGCCAGCGGCTACAATGAGCAGTTCTTC. Translation gives CASGYNEQFF.

This clonotype is a singleton in its sample. The chain recombines TRBV2 with TRBJ2-5; D possibly corresponds to TRBD1 (6 bases). The CDR3 consists of 13 residues. The germline gives CDR1 SNHLY, CDR2 FYNNEI. Trimming cost V 4 bases and J 3 bases, with 9 bases left between them. The CDR3 loop is CASSGTAEETQYF. DNA of the CDR3: TGTGCCAGCAGTGGGACAGCCGAAGAGACCCAGTACTTC.

This clonotype has ten or more counts. This chain links TRBV29-1 with TRBJ2-5; D ambiguous. Looked up from germline, CDR1 is SQVTM and CDR2 is ANQGSEA. The CDR3 consists of 13 residues. The ends were cut back, 5 bases at V and 4 bases at J, with 14 bases in the middle. Written as DNA, the CDR3 is TGCAGCGTTTCACCCGCGACAAGAGAGACCCAGTACTTC. Amino acids: CSVSPATRETQYF.

V is TRBV18 and J is TRBJ2-5; D remains unclear. CDR1 is KGHSH and CDR2 is LQKENI in the germline V gene. Trimming stripped 2 bases from V and 4 bases from J, with 2 bases between. The CDR3 consists of 11 residues. This chain's CDR3 is CASSPGETQYF. CDR3 in DNA: TGTGCCAGCTCACCAGGAGAGACCCAGTACTTC.

The rearrangement joins TRBV7-9 to TRBJ2-7, with 10 bases lining up with TRBD1. J lost 3 bases, V lost 3 bases, and 2 bases had no gene match. The germline V gene encodes CDR1 SEHNR and CDR2 FQNEAQ (reference sequence). This CDR3 comprises 14 residues. The CDR3 nucleotides read TGTGCCAGCAGCTTTGGGACAGGGGTCTACGAGCAGTACTTC. Its translation: CASSFGTGVYEQYF.

At least ten counts were recorded for this clonotype. The chain is built from TRBV11-2 and TRBJ2-3; D perhaps matches TRBD1 (6 bases). Germline CDR1 SGHAT, CDR2 FQNNGV. This CDR3 is built from 16 residues. V shed 3 bases and J shed 6 bases, with 19 bases lying between them. CDR3 residues: CASSLEDSRTGDTQYF. Here the CDR3 DNA reads TGTGCCAGCAGCTTGGAGGACAGCCGAACCGGCGATACGCAGTATTTT.

The genes are TRBV28 and TRBJ2-5; possibly TRBD1 for D (8 bases). In germline, CDR1 is MDHEN, CDR2 SYDVKM. CDR3 length: 13 residues. V dropped 6 bases and J dropped 4 bases, with 12 bases sitting between them. The CDR3: CASRHRGGETQYF. The CDR3 DNA is TGTGCCAGCAGACACAGGGGGGGAGAGACCCAGTACTTC.

The chain is built from TRBV27 and TRBJ2-5, with TRBD2 matching 12 bases. Germline CDR1 is MNHEY and CDR2 is SMNVEV (reference sequence). The CDR3 has 15 amino acids. V gave up 2 bases and J gave up 7 bases; unmatched junction bases: 5. The CDR3 loop reads CASSLLAGGLGTQYF. CDR3 coding DNA: TGTGCCAGCAGTTTACTAGCGGGGGGGTTGGGGACCCAGTACTTC.